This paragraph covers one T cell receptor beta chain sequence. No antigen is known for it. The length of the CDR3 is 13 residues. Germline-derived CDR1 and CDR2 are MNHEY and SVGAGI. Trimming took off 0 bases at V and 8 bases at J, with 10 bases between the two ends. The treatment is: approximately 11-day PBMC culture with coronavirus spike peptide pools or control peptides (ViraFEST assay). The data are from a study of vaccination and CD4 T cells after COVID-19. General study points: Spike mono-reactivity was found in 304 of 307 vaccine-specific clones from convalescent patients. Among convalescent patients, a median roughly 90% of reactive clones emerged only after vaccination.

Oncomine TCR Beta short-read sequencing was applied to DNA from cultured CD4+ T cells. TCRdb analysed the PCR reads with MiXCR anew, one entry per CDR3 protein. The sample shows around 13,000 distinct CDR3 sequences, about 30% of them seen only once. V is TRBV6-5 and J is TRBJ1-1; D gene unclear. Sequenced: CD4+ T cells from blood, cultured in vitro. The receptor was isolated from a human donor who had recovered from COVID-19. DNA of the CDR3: TGTGCCAGCAGTTACTCGGTCATGAACGAAGCTTTCTTT. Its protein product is CASSYSVMNEAFF.